This T cell receptor (beta chain) was sequenced during a study of identical twins. As for this clonotype: The antigen remains unidentified.

TCRdb reprocessed the 5' RACE reads via MiXCR and lists one record per CDR3 protein. The data show around 500,000 distinct CDR3 sequences, with around 14% seen just once and about 0.52% held by the top ten. Study outcomes and limitations: Abundant cord blood beta clonotypes carried fewer insertions; memory repertoires showed none. Invariant MAIT and iNKT cells could partly confound zero-insertion analyses.

Another study also made use of these data, one on yellow fever vaccine responses in identical twins.

Sequenced sample: CD4+ T cells sorted from blood. This receptor was identified in a woman under 30 in good health.

CDR3 sequence: CASSLPGTGPNEQYF. The CDR3, as DNA: TGTGCCAGCAGTTTGCCCGGGACAGGCCCGAACGAGCAGTACTTC. The rearrangement uses TRBV28 and TRBJ2-7; 8 bases agree with TRBD1. The germline V gene has CDR1 MDHEN and CDR2 SYDVKM. With V trimmed by 3 bases and J by 5 bases, 9 bases remained unmatched. The CDR3 has 15 residues.